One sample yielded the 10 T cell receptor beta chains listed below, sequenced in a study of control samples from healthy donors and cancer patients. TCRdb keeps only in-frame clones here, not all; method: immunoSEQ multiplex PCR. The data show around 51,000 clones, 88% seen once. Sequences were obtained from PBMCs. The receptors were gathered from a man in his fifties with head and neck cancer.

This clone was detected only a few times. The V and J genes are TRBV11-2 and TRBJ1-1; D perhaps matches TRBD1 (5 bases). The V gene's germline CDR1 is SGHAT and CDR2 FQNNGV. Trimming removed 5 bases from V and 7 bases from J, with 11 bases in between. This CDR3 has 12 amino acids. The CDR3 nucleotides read TGTGCCAGCAGCCCGGGGAGGGGTGAAGCTTTCTTT. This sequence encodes CASSPGRGEAFF.

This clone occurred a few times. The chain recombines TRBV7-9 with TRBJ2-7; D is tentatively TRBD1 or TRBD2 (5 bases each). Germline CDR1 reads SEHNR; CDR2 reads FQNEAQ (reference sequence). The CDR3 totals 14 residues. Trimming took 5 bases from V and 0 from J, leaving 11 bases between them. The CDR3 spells CASSVEGISYEQYF. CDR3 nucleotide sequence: TGTGCCAGCAGCGTTGAGGGGATCTCCTACGAGCAGTACTTC.

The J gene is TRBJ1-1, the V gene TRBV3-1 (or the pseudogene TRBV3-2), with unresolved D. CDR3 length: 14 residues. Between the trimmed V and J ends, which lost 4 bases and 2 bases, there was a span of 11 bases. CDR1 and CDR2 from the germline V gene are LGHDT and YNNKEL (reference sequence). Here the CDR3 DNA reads TGTGCCAGCAGCCCTATGACGGTAAACACTGAAGCTTTCTTT. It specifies CASSPMTVNTEAFF.

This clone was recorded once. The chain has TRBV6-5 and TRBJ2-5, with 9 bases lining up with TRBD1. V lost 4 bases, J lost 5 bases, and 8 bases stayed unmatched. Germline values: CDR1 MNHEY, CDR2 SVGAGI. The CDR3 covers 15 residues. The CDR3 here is CASSFRDRASETQYF. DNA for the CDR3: TGTGCCAGCAGTTTCCGGGACAGGGCTAGCGAGACCCAGTACTTC.

The CDR3 coding sequence is TGTGCCAGCAGCTTAGAACTCGGTCGGGGTCTCCTTTCCTACGAGCAGTACTTC. This gives the protein CASSLELGRGLLSYEQYF. The rearrangement joins TRBV7-9 to TRBJ2-7; D possibly corresponds to TRBD2 (5 bases). V was cut by 1 base and J by 1 base, with 20 bases left in between. The CDR3 totals 18 residues. In germline, CDR1 is SEHNR, CDR2 FQNEAQ (reference sequence).

The CDR3 here is CASSRLDRDNSPLHF. CDR3 in DNA: TGTGCCAGCAGCCGACTCGACAGGGATAATTCACCCCTCCACTTT. The V call is TRBV7-9, the J call TRBJ1-6; 7 nucleotides line up with TRBD1. J gave up 5 bases and V 5 bases, and 6 bases lay outside the gene matches. Germline loops: CDR1 SEHNR, CDR2 FQNEAQ (reference sequence). The CDR3 covers 15 residues.

DNA for the CDR3: TGTGCCATCAGTGAGTCGACGGGGGTCTCCTACAATGAGCAGTTCTTC. This codes for CAISESTGVSYNEQFF. This rearrangement joins TRBV10-3 to TRBJ2-1; a weak D match, TRBD2 (6 bases). The CDR3 is made up of 16 amino acids. The germline V gene has CDR1 ENHRY and CDR2 SYGVKD. Trimming removed 0 bases from V and 0 bases from J, with 9 bases in between.

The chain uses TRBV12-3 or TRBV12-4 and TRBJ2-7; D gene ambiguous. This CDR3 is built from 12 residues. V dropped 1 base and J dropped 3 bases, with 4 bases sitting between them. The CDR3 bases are TGTGCCAGCAGTTTAGGGGACTACGAGCAGTACTTC. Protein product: CASSLGDYEQYF.

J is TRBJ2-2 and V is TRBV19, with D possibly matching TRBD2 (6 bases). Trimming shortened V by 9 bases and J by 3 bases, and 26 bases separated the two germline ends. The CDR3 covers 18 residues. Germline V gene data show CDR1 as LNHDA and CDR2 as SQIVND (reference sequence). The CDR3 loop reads CASFGGYERGGDTGELFF. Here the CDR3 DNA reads TGTGCCAGCTTCGGTGGGTATGAAAGGGGCGGGGACACCGGGGAGCTGTTTTTT. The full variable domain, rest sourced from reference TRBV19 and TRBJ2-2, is DGGITQSPKYLFRKEGQNVTLSCEQNLNHDAMYWYRQDPGQGLRLIYYSQIVNDFQKGDIAEGYSVSREKKESFPLTVTSAQKNPTAFYLCASFGGYERGGDTGELFFGEGSRLTVL.

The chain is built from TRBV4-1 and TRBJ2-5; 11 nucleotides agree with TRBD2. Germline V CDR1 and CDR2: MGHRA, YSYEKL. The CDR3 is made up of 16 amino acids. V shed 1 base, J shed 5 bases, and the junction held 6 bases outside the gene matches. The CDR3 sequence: CASSQGSGGARETQYF. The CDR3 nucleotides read TGCGCCAGCAGCCAAGGTAGCGGGGGGGCGCGTGAGACCCAGTACTTC.